The clone carrying this T cell receptor beta chain was counted between two and nine times. The gene names here belong to mouse. With the read ending 4 residues before the CDR3 end, the germline J gene is used to fill in that end. These data come from a study of CD8+ T cells in alopecia areata. Cells pooled from cutaneous lymph nodes were sorted on CD4, CD8alpha, NKG2D, NKG2ACE and other markers. Isolated RNA was reverse transcribed into cDNA used as the sequencing template. This table comes from immunoSEQ multiplex PCR, and its TCRdb copy is limited to in-frame clones, with some not included. The data show about 270,000 clones, with none appearing a single time. With 2 bases removed from V and 3 bases from J, the gap between germline ends came to 12 bases. The CDR3 is 15 residues long. Germline V gene lookup returns CDR1 SGHDT and CDR2 FRDEAV.

This TCR was recovered from a C3H/HeJ mouse with alopecia areata. The mouse strain carries the MHC haplotype H2-k. The chain links TRBV14 to TRBJ2-1; weak D call: TRBD2 (6 bases). Sequenced sample: CD4+ T cells sorted from a lymph node. CDR3 amino acids: CASSLGGLFYAEQFF. The CDR3 DNA, read in part, is TGTGCCAGCAGTTTGGGGGGACTCTTCTATGCT.